This is a list of T cell receptor beta chains from one sample in a study of CD8 T cells in Susac syndrome. TCRdb redid the calling of the immunoSEQ multiplex PCR reads with MiXCR, one entry per CDR3 protein. The sample includes approximately 74,000 distinct CDR3 sequences, about 93% seen only once; the top ten take around 0.52%. Material: CD4+ T cells from PBMCs. The receptors here all came from a human donor with Susac syndrome. CDR3s include the opening cysteine and the closing phenylalanine or tryptophan. A D gene is named only where the DNA matches it firmly. Not every row has a clone size; where given, it reads once, few, many or a size class.

CDR3 protein	CDR3 DNA	J gene	D gene	V gene	clone size
CASSLSRGSYEQYF	TGTGCCAGCAGCCTTTCTCGCGGGAGCTACGAGCAGTACTTC	TRBJ2-7	TRBD2	TRBV7-8	-
CASSQDRTYQETQYF	TGTGCCAGCAGCCAGGACCGAACGTACCAAGAGACCCAGTACTTC	TRBJ2-5	-	TRBV12-3/TRBV12-4	few
CASSMVDRPYNSPLHF	TGTGCCAGCAGCATGGTGGACAGGCCCTATAATTCACCCCTCCACTTT	TRBJ1-6	-	TRBV21-1	-
CASSQSLGGALHEQFF	TGTGCCAGCAGCCAATCCCTCGGGGGGGCTCTACATGAGCAGTTCTTC	TRBJ2-1	TRBD2	TRBV14	-
CSARRWYGELFF	TGCAGTGCTAGACGGTGGTACGGGGAGCTGTTTTTT	TRBJ2-2	-	TRBV20-1	-
CSARYRDEKWSYNEQFF	TGCAGTGCTAGATACCGGGACGAAAAATGGTCCTACAATGAGCAGTTCTTC	TRBJ2-1	-	TRBV20-1	-
CASSPGTYGGYYNEQFF	TGTGCCAGCAGTCCCGGGACGTACGGCGGGTACTACAATGAGCAGTTCTTC	TRBJ2-1	-	TRBV5-5	few
CAWSALYSYNEQFF	TGTGCCTGGTCTGCACTGTATTCCTACAATGAGCAGTTCTTC	TRBJ2-1	-	TRBV30	-
CASSLGLHYEQYF	TGTGCCAGCAGCTTAGGACTCCACTACGAGCAGTACTTC	TRBJ2-7	-	TRBV7-2	few
CASSPGSETQYF	TGTGCCAGCTCACCGGGCAGCGAGACCCAGTACTTC	TRBJ2-5	-	TRBV18	few
CSVVPRDKNTGELFF	TGCAGCGTTGTCCCCCGGGACAAGAACACCGGGGAGCTGTTTTTT	TRBJ2-2	-	TRBV29-1	-
CASSAAGTRTTGELFF	TGCGCCAGCAGCGCGGCCGGGACAAGGACCACCGGGGAGCTGTTTTTT	TRBJ2-2	-	TRBV5-1	-
CASSNSGTGQPQHF	TGTGCCAGTAGTAATTCAGGGACTGGTCAGCCCCAGCATTTT	TRBJ1-5	-	TRBV19	-
CASGTGGAGQPQHF	TGTGCCAGCGGGACAGGGGGCGCCGGTCAGCCCCAGCATTTT	TRBJ1-5	TRBD1	TRBV3-1	-
CASSPHGRGAGQPQHF	TGTGCCAGCAGCCCCCACGGGAGGGGGGCAGGACAGCCCCAGCATTTT	TRBJ1-5	-	TRBV7-8	-
CASSPGTLLSNTEAFF	TGTGCCAGCAGCCCGGGGACCCTTTTGTCGAACACTGAAGCTTTCTTT	TRBJ1-1	-	TRBV13	-
CASRREGNLNSPLHF	TGCGCCAGCAGGCGGGAAGGGAACCTCAACTCACCCCTCCACTTT	TRBJ1-6	-	TRBV5-1	-
CSAPFSGRETQYF	TGCAGTGCTCCTTTTAGCGGGAGAGAGACCCAGTACTTC	TRBJ2-5	TRBD2	TRBV20-1	-
CATDDRVTAQHF	TGTGCCACCGACGACAGGGTGACAGCCCAGCATTTT	TRBJ1-5	TRBD1	TRBV6-1	-
CSVLPTSGMGETQYF	TGCAGCGTCCTTCCCACTAGCGGGATGGGAGAGACCCAGTACTTC	TRBJ2-5	TRBD2	TRBV29-1	-
CASSPHPTPLNTEAFF	TGTGCCAGCAGCCCACATCCTACCCCGTTGAACACTGAAGCTTTCTTT	TRBJ1-1	-	TRBV28	-
CSVELGLPYGYTF	TGCAGCGTTGAGCTCGGACTGCCGTATGGCTACACCTTC	TRBJ1-2	-	TRBV29-1	-
CSVKARVVYNEQFF	TGCAGCGTTAAAGCCAGGGTCGTATACAATGAGCAGTTCTTC	TRBJ2-1	-	TRBV29-1	-
CASSLFDRVGDTQYF	TGTGCCAGCAGCCTTTTTGACAGGGTGGGAGATACGCAGTATTTT	TRBJ2-3	TRBD1	TRBV5-6	-
CASSEGGETQYF	TGTGCCAGTAGTGAGGGGGGAGAGACCCAGTACTTC	TRBJ2-5	-	TRBV19	-
CASSARWAGANVLTF	TGTGCCAGCAGTGCCAGGTGGGCTGGGGCCAACGTCCTGACTTTC	TRBJ2-6	-	TRBV27	-
CSARAGGPGDTQYF	TGCAGTGCTAGAGCGGGAGGGCCTGGAGATACGCAGTATTTT	TRBJ2-3	TRBD2	TRBV20-1	-
CATSLDAGELFF	TGTGCCACCAGCCTTGACGCCGGGGAGCTGTTTTTT	TRBJ2-2	-	TRBV24-1	-
CASSPPRQGVGEQFF	TGTGCCAGCTCACCACCGAGACAGGGGGTGGGTGAGCAGTTCTTC	TRBJ2-1	TRBD1	TRBV18	-
CASSGTSGADTQYF	TGTGCCAGCAGTGGGACTAGCGGGGCAGATACGCAGTATTTT	TRBJ2-3	TRBD2	TRBV6-4	-
CASSLGTGKHEQYF	TGTGCCAGCAGCTTAGGGACAGGGAAGCACGAGCAGTACTTC	TRBJ2-7	TRBD1	TRBV7-2	few
CASSQVEQSYEQYF	TGTGCCAGCAGCCAAGTTGAACAGTCCTACGAGCAGTACTTC	TRBJ2-7	-	TRBV4-2	-
CATSRDRSGNTYEQYF	TGTGCCACCAGCAGAGATCGAAGCGGAAATACCTACGAGCAGTACTTC	TRBJ2-7	-	TRBV15	-
CASSQKWPNQPQHF	TGTGCCAGCAGCCAAAAGTGGCCCAATCAGCCCCAGCATTTT	TRBJ1-5	-	TRBV3-1	-
CASSDGYSYNEQFF	TGTGCCAGCTCGGACGGGTACTCCTACAATGAGCAGTTCTTC	TRBJ2-1	-	TRBV18	-
CASSQTGGDQETQYF	TGTGCCAGCAGCCAAACGGGGGGGGATCAAGAGACCCAGTACTTC	TRBJ2-5	TRBD2	TRBV4-2	-
CASSDQGLSTDTQYF	TGTGCCAGCAGTGACCAGGGACTTTCCACAGATACGCAGTATTTT	TRBJ2-3	-	TRBV25-1	-
CASIIKRGGTGELFF	TGTGCCAGCATTATCAAGCGGGGAGGGACCGGGGAGCTGTTTTTT	TRBJ2-2	TRBD2	TRBV6-5	-
CASSLSVVGQPQHF	TGTGCCAGCAGTTTATCGGTGGTTGGGCAGCCCCAGCATTTT	TRBJ1-5	-	TRBV27	-
CASSLAWASGLSTDTQYF	TGTGCCAGCAGCTTAGCTTGGGCTAGCGGGCTGAGCACAGATACGCAGTATTTT	TRBJ2-3	TRBD2	TRBV7-2	-
CSARERLAGSYEQYF	TGCAGTGCTAGAGAGAGGCTAGCGGGGTCCTACGAGCAGTACTTC	TRBJ2-7	TRBD2	TRBV20-1	-
CASSFGRAKTGELFF	TGTGCCAGCAGTTTTGGGAGGGCGAAAACCGGGGAGCTGTTTTTT	TRBJ2-2	TRBD2	TRBV27	-
CASRQTRTGGGKNEKLFF	TGTGCCAGCAGGCAAACCAGGACAGGCGGAGGCAAAAATGAAAAACTGTTTTTT	TRBJ1-4	TRBD1	TRBV2	-
CASYQGIGDTQYF	TGTGCCTCCTATCAGGGAATAGGAGATACGCAGTATTTT	TRBJ2-3	-	TRBV30	-